One sample yielded the 31 T cell receptor beta chains listed below, sequenced in a study of T cell repertoires in cytomegalovirus infection (dated by TCRdb to about 2019). These receptors' antigens are unknown. The treatment or condition label, read with the paper, signifies: in vitro stimulation with specific CMV peptide epitopes to enrich CMV-specific T cells. The instrument given in TCRdb is Illumina HiSeq 1500. Through fastp at Q25 and MiXCR, TCRdb rebuilt clones from the public reads, retaining in-frame beta chains. Each record represents a unique CDR3 protein, reported with the most common genes and DNA among its rows. The sample contains about 55,000 distinct CDR3 sequences, around a fifth of them found a single time. About 68% of the sample goes to the ten largest clones. This specimen was CD8+ T cells from cultured PBMCs, taken from culture after CMV antigen stimulation. The receptors shown here come from a human donor in good health (CMV status not recorded). Some clones in this sample may be carry-over from other donors' samples.

In its sample, this clonotype was seen many times. The rearrangement links TRBV7-2 to TRBJ2-5; 7 bases agree with TRBD1. The ends lost 2 bases at V and 4 bases at J; junction bases unmatched: 10. Germline V gene data show CDR1 as SGHTA and CDR2 as FQGNSA. The CDR3 has 16 amino acids. This chain's CDR3 is CASSLNAVRGRETQYF. In DNA form, the CDR3 reads TGTGCCAGCAGCTTAAACGCCGTGAGGGGGCGAGAGACCCAGTACTTC. Looking up the rest from reference TRBV7-2 and TRBJ2-5 gives the full variable domain: GAGVSQSPSNKVTEKGKDVELRCDPISGHTALYWYRQSLGQGLEFLIYFQGNSAPDKSGLPSDRFSAERTGGSVSTLTIQRTQQEDSAVYLCASSLNAVRGRETQYFGPGTRLLVL.

The chain employs TRBV7-2 and TRBJ2-3; D is unclear. CDR1 is SGHTA, CDR2 FQGNSA, per germline. Trimming removed 5 bases from V and 4 bases from J, with 16 bases in between. CDR3 size: 15 residues. CDR3 loop: CASSPLDTWADTQYF. The CDR3 DNA reads as TGTGCCAGCAGCCCGCTAGATACGTGGGCAGATACGCAGTATTTT.

This chain joins TRBV7-8 and TRBJ2-3; 8 bases are a match to TRBD1. V dropped 5 bases and J dropped 4; count of bases not matched to a gene: 11. Germline-derived CDR1 and CDR2 are SGHVS and FQNEAQ. CDR3 length equals 16 residues. The CDR3 loop is CASSGHHRGASDTQYF. As DNA, the CDR3 is TGTGCCAGCAGCGGCCACCACAGGGGGGCTTCAGATACGCAGTATTTT.

This clonotype was detected a few times. This rearrangement joins TRBV28 to TRBJ1-2, with 7 bases lining up with TRBD1. CDR3 size: 14 residues. Trimming took 3 bases from V and 5 from J; bases not matched to a gene: 6. The germline V gene has CDR1 MDHEN and CDR2 SYDVKM. The CDR3 DNA follows: TGTGCCAGCAGTTTCGTAGGGGGCATGTATGGCTACACCTTC. Protein product: CASSFVGGMYGYTF.

The chain uses TRBV7-2 and TRBJ2-7; 7 bases are a match to TRBD2. This CDR3 has 15 amino acids. CDR1 is SGHTA, CDR2 FQGNSA, per germline. With V trimmed by 2 bases and J by 2 bases, 6 bases remained unmatched. The CDR3 region is CASSLNLRGAYEQYF. CDR3 in DNA: TGTGCCAGCAGCTTAAATCTCCGGGGGGCCTACGAGCAGTACTTC. The full variable domain, in which reference TRBV7-2 and TRBJ2-7 provide the parts outside the CDR3, is GAGVSQSPSNKVTEKGKDVELRCDPISGHTALYWYRQSLGQGLEFLIYFQGNSAPDKSGLPSDRFSAERTGGSVSTLTIQRTQQEDSAVYLCASSLNLRGAYEQYFGPGTRLTVT.

This clonotype appeared many times. The rearrangement joins TRBV28 to TRBJ1-4, with a tentative D call TRBD1 (5 bases). In germline, CDR1 is MDHEN, CDR2 SYDVKM. Trimming took off 7 bases at V and 4 bases at J, with 25 bases between the two ends. This CDR3 contains 18 residues. CDR3 DNA: TGTGCCAGCACCTCCCTCACAAGGCGTCTTGGGGGTAATGAAAAACTGTTTTTT. The encoded protein is CASTSLTRRLGGNEKLFF.

The chain combines TRBV6-5 with TRBJ2-7; D unclear. Germline CDR1 reads MNHEY; CDR2 reads SVGAGI. The V gene lost 5 bases and the J gene lost 3 bases, with 11 bases spanning the gap. The length of the CDR3 is 13 residues. CDR3 bases: TGTGCCAGCAGTCCCGGCGGCTTCTACGAGCAGTACTTC. It is translated as CASSPGGFYEQYF.

As for this clonotype: A much larger clone lies a single base off, so this may be a read error. The chain joins TRBV7-7 to TRBJ2-3; perhaps TRBD2 as D (5 bases). Germline V gives CDR1 SSHAT, CDR2 FNYEAQ (reference sequence). The CDR3 has 15 amino acids. V shed 5 bases and J shed 1 base, with 13 bases lying between them. CDR3 protein: CASSPGLSGTDTQYF. The CDR3 region has the DNA TGTGCCAGCAGCCCTGGACTGTCCGGCACAGATACGCAGTATTTT.

This clonotype was recorded a few times. The V and J genes are TRBV7-9 and TRBJ2-2; TRBD2 is a possible D gene (5 bases). Trimming took off 1 base at V and 4 bases at J, with 16 bases between the two ends. Germline assignment: CDR1 SEHNR and CDR2 FQNEAQ (reference sequence). CDR3 size: 17 residues. The DNA of the CDR3 is TGTGCCAGCAGCTTAGTCAGAGGGAGAACCTCCACCGGGGAGCTGTTTTTT. Encoded protein: CASSLVRGRTSTGELFF. The full variable domain, in which reference TRBV7-9 and TRBJ2-2 provide the parts outside the CDR3, is DTGVSQNPRHKITKRGQNVTFRCDPISEHNRLYWYRQTLGQGPEFLTYFQNEAQLEKSRLLSDRFSAERPKGSFSTLEIQRTEQGDSAMYLCASSLVRGRTSTGELFFGEGSRLTVL.

This chain connects TRBV12-3 or TRBV12-4 to TRBJ2-1; possibly TRBD1 for D (5 bases). CDR3 length: 14 residues. V gave up 4 bases and J gave up 9 bases, with 16 bases separating them. In DNA, the CDR3 is TGTGCCAGCAGTTGGGCAGGGAATTTAGGTGAGCAGTTCTTC. It translates to CASSWAGNLGEQFF.

The chain has TRBV7-6 and TRBJ2-7, with D tentatively TRBD2 (7 bases). CDR1 is SGHVS, CDR2 FNYEAQ, per germline. CDR3 length: 12 amino acids. Trimming cost V 6 bases and J 6 bases, with 12 bases left between them. CDR3 region: CASSYREGEQYF. The CDR3 nucleotides are TGTGCCAGCAGTTACAGGGAGGGCGAGCAGTACTTC.

There are a few counts of this clonotype. V is TRBV6-6 and J is TRBJ1-1; 8 bases map to TRBD1. The CDR3 totals 17 residues. CDR1 MNHNY and CDR2 SVGAGI come from the germline V gene (reference sequence). The V and J ends lost 3 bases and 0 bases, in that order; junction bases with no gene match: 9. As DNA, the CDR3 is TGTGCCAGCAGTTATTCCCCGGGACAGGCTATGAACACTGAAGCTTTCTTT. It yields the protein CASSYSPGQAMNTEAFF.

This clonotype appeared a few times. The chain employs TRBV7-2 and TRBJ2-1; 12 nucleotides agree with TRBD2. J gave up 1 base and V 3 bases, and 7 bases lay outside the gene matches. Germline CDR1 and CDR2: SGHTA and FQGNSA. CDR3 length: 18 amino acids. CDR3 sequence (DNA): TGTGCCAGCAGCTTTGAGGGGCTAGCGGGAGGGTCCTACAATGAGCAGTTCTTC. Protein sequence: CASSFEGLAGGSYNEQFF.

The chain recombines TRBV7-8 with TRBJ2-1, with TRBD2 matching 11 bases. The CDR3 is made up of 19 amino acids. After removal of 1 base from V and 0 bases from J, the junction contained 8 bases not matched to a gene. Germline V gene sequence: CDR1 SGHVS, CDR2 FQNEAQ. CDR3 DNA: TGTGCCAGCAGCTTAGAGGGACTAGCGGATATTAGCTCCTACAATGAGCAGTTCTTC. Its protein is CASSLEGLADISSYNEQFF.

The chain recombines TRBV20-1 with TRBJ1-2, with 7 bases that match TRBD1. The CDR3 is made up of 12 amino acids. The germline gives CDR1 DFQATT, CDR2 SNEGSKA (reference sequence). Trimming removed 5 bases from V and 8 bases from J; junction bases left unmatched: 8. The CDR3 reads CSARQGFEGYTF. DNA of the CDR3: TGCAGTGCTCGACAGGGATTCGAGGGCTACACCTTC.

This clonotype was detected only a few times. The J gene is TRBJ1-1, the V gene TRBV7-9; 8 nucleotides agree with TRBD1. This CDR3 is 16 amino acids long. Germline V gives CDR1 SEHNR, CDR2 FQNEAQ (reference sequence). V was clipped by 4 bases and J by 1 base; unmatched bases: 8. This chain's CDR3 is CASSWGQAARNTEAFF. The CDR3 nucleotides are TGTGCCAGCAGCTGGGGACAGGCTGCCAGGAACACTGAAGCTTTCTTT. The whole variable domain, filled in from reference TRBV7-9 and TRBJ1-1, reads DTGVSQNPRHKITKRGQNVTFRCDPISEHNRLYWYRQTLGQGPEFLTYFQNEAQLEKSRLLSDRFSAERPKGSFSTLEIQRTEQGDSAMYLCASSWGQAARNTEAFFGQGTRLTVV.

This clonotype was detected a few times. The rearrangement links TRBV20-1 to TRBJ2-1, with 8 positions matching TRBD2. From germline, CDR1 is DFQATT and CDR2 SNEGSKA (reference sequence). The CDR3 runs 16 residues. V shed 0 bases, J shed 7 bases, and the junction held 11 bases outside the gene matches. Here the CDR3 reads CSARDFRLAGGNEQFF. CDR3 coding DNA: TGCAGTGCTAGAGATTTTCGCCTAGCGGGTGGGAATGAGCAGTTCTTC.

The chain recombines TRBV28 with TRBJ1-2; no definite D call. Germline loops: CDR1 MDHEN, CDR2 SYDVKM. Trimming removed 6 bases from V and 8 bases from J, with 10 bases in between. This CDR3 comprises 11 residues. DNA of the CDR3: TGTGCCAGCAGCACGTTCGGCGGCTACACCTTC. Amino acid sequence: CASSTFGGYTF.

This clonotype was counted between two and nine times. This rearrangement joins TRBV27 to TRBJ1-2; maybe TRBD1 (6 bases). V was trimmed by 2 bases and J by 10 bases, leaving 14 bases between them. Germline CDR1 reads MNHEY; CDR2 reads SMNVEV (reference sequence). The CDR3 covers 13 residues. DNA of the CDR3: TGTGCCAGCAGTTTAGGACAGCGCTCCAACTACACCTTC. Its translation is CASSLGQRSNYTF.

The chain joins TRBV20-1 to TRBJ1-2, with 7 bases lining up with TRBD1. The CDR3 loop spans 16 amino acids. CDR1 is DFQATT and CDR2 is SNEGSKA in the germline V gene (reference sequence). Trimming cost V 3 bases and J 1 base; bases outside gene matches: 11. CDR3 in DNA: TGCAGTGCTAGGACCGGGACAGCTACGTTTAACTATGGCTACACCTTC. Its translation is CSARTGTATFNYGYTF.

This chain connects TRBV7-4 to TRBJ2-3, with a tentative D call TRBD2 (7 bases). Germline V lookup: CDR1 SGHVT, CDR2 SQSDAQ. The V end lost 5 bases, the J end lost 6 bases, and 18 bases lay between the germline ends. The length of the CDR3 is 15 residues. CDR3 bases: TGTGCCAGCAGCCCATCGGGGGGCTTCGGGGATACGCAGTATTTT. Residues: CASSPSGGFGDTQYF.

The V gene is TRBV7-2, the J gene TRBJ2-3; 8 nucleotides align to TRBD1. With 5 bases clipped from V and 3 bases from J, the junction kept 7 bases outside the gene matches. Germline V gene lookup returns CDR1 SGHTA and CDR2 FQGNSA. The CDR3 is made up of 15 amino acids. The CDR3 DNA follows: TGTGCCAGCAGCCCGACAGGGGCGTTAACAGATACGCAGTATTTT. Protein sequence: CASSPTGALTDTQYF.

This chain uses TRBV7-9 with TRBJ2-7; 9 bases match TRBD1. CDR3 size: 16 residues. Germline values: CDR1 SEHNR, CDR2 FQNEAQ (reference sequence). Trimming removed 5 bases from V and 4 bases from J; junction bases left unmatched: 12. The chain's CDR3 is CASSPGTGNIRYEQYF. CDR3 nucleotide sequence: TGTGCCAGCAGCCCTGGGACAGGGAATATTCGTTACGAGCAGTACTTC.

The rearrangement links TRBV20-1 to TRBJ1-2; no clear D. The CDR3 is made up of 12 amino acids. V shed 6 bases and J shed 0 bases, with 8 bases lying between them. Germline V lookup: CDR1 DFQATT, CDR2 SNEGSKA (reference sequence). As DNA, the CDR3 is TGCAGTGCAGAGACACCTAACTATGGCTACACCTTC. As protein: CSAETPNYGYTF.

The chain employs TRBV25-1 and TRBJ1-4; unclear D gene. Between the trimmed V and J ends, which lost 6 bases and 2 bases, there was a span of 13 bases. From germline, CDR1 is MGHDK and CDR2 SYGVNS. There are 15 residues in the CDR3. The CDR3 region is CASRPDPSTNEKLFF. The DNA of the CDR3 is TGTGCCAGCAGGCCAGATCCTTCTACTAATGAAAAACTGTTTTTT.

The chain links TRBV20-1 to TRBJ1-3; no firm D call. This CDR3 contains 15 residues. Germline lookup yields CDR1 DFQATT and CDR2 SNEGSKA (reference sequence). V was clipped by 5 bases and J by 0 bases, with 14 bases between them. As DNA, the CDR3 is TGCAGTGCTCTGGGCCTCCACTACTCTGGAAACACCATATATTTT. Translated: CSALGLHYSGNTIYF.

The chain employs TRBV28 and TRBJ2-1; unclear D gene. The CDR3 is 16 amino acids. The germline V gene has CDR1 MDHEN and CDR2 SYDVKM. The V gene lost 1 base and the J gene lost 7 bases, with 17 bases spanning the gap. DNA for the CDR3: TGTGCCAGCAGTTTATTAAGTAGCCCCTTATTTAATGAGCAGTTCTTC. Translation gives CASSLLSSPLFNEQFF.

A few counts support this clonotype. The genes are TRBV7-3 and TRBJ1-1, with 7 nucleotides matching TRBD1. The CDR3 length is 16 residues. The V and J ends lost 5 bases and 3 bases, in that order; junction bases with no gene match: 12. Germline lookup yields CDR1 SGHTA and CDR2 FQGTGA. In DNA form, the CDR3 reads TGTGCCAGCAGCCAGGACCACAGGGGAGGGGACACTGAAGCTTTCTTT. This translates into CASSQDHRGGDTEAFF.

This clonotype was found a few times. This chain connects TRBV7-2 to TRBJ2-7; D ambiguous. The V gene lost 5 bases and the J gene lost 2 bases, with 4 bases spanning the gap. The CDR3 is 11 residues long. Germline V lookup: CDR1 SGHTA, CDR2 FQGNSA. The CDR3 coding sequence is TGTGCCAGCAGCGGGACCTACGAGCAGTACTTC. This encodes CASSGTYEQYF.

The DNA for the CDR3 is TGTGCCAGCAGTGAATTTGGACTGAACACTGAAGCTTTCTTT. Protein product: CASSEFGLNTEAFF. The rearrangement uses TRBV25-1 and TRBJ1-1, with D uncertain. Trimming pared 1 base from V and 0 bases from J, leaving 6 bases between. CDR1 MGHDK and CDR2 SYGVNS come from the germline V gene. The length of the CDR3 is 14 residues.

The V and J genes are TRBV7-6 and TRBJ2-1; D remains ambiguous. CDR3 length equals 14 residues. Germline V gene data show CDR1 as SGHVS and CDR2 as FNYEAQ. With 2 bases removed from V and 8 bases from J, the gap between germline ends came to 13 bases. The CDR3 DNA follows: TGTGCCAGCAGCTTATCGGCTAGTTTCCATGAGCAGTTCTTC. Translated: CASSLSASFHEQFF.